What follows is one TCR beta chain and its context. Its antigen is as yet unknown. Sequencing targeted expressed TCRB transcripts, as all isolated RNA had been reverse transcribed. TCRdb keeps only in-frame clones here, not all; method: immunoSEQ multiplex PCR. The sample records around 70,000 clones, around 49% being singletons. The CDR3 loop spans 17 amino acids. V lost 0 bases and J 3 bases, leaving 17 bases between the germline ends. CDR1 is SGHRS and CDR2 is YFSETQ in the germline V gene. The record originates from a study of beta chain features in type 1 diabetes. Study in general: Patients looked much like healthy donors when it came to age, gender and cell yields.

Broader study findings: TCRB CDR3s were moderately but significantly shorter in Type 1 diabetes patients in all four CD4+ subsets. The naive, central memory and Treg TCRB repertoires looked more alike in patients than they did in healthy donors. Diminished insertions and augmented deletions at VDJ junctions characterized type 1 diabetes patients.

The authors sorted CD4+ naive, central memory, regulatory and stem cell-like memory cells via CD45RO/CCR7/CD25/CD127/CD95/CD27. The sample was central memory CD4+ T cells from blood. The chain combines TRBV5-1 with TRBJ2-3; the D gene is possibly TRBD2 (7 bases). This clonotype was sampled from a young man with type 1 diabetes. Here the CDR3 DNA reads TGCGCCAGCAGCTTGGCCGTCAGGGGAGGGATAACAGATACGCAGTATTTT. Its translation is CASSLAVRGGITDTQYF.